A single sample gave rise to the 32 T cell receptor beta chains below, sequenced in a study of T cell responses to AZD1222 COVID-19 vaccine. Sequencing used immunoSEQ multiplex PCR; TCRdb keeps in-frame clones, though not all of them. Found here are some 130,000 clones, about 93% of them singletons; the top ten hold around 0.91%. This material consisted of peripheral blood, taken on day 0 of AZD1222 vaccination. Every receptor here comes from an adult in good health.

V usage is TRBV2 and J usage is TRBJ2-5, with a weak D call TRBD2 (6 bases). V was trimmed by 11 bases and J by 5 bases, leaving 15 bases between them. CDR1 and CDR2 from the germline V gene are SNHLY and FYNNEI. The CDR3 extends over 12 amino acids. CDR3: CASPRGRETQYF. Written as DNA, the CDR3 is TGTGCCTCCCCGCGGGGCAGGGAGACCCAGTACTTC.

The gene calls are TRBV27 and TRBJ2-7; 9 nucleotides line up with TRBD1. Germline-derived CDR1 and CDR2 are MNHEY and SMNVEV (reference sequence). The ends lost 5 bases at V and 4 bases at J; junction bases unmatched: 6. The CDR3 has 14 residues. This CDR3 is CASSNRGPIYEQYF. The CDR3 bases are TGTGCCAGCAGTAACAGGGGGCCTATTTACGAGCAGTACTTC.

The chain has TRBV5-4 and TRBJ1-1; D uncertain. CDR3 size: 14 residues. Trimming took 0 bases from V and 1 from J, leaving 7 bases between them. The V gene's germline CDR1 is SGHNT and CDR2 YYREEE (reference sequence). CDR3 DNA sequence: TGTGCCAGCAGCTTGGGCCAGCCGAACACTGAAGCTTTCTTT. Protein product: CASSLGQPNTEAFF.

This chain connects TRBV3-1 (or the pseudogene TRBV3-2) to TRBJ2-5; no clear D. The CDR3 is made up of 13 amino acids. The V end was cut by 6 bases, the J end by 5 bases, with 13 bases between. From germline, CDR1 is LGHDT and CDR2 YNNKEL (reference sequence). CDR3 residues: CASRTRSGETQYF. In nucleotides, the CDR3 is TGTGCCAGCAGAACGCGGTCTGGGGAGACCCAGTACTTC.

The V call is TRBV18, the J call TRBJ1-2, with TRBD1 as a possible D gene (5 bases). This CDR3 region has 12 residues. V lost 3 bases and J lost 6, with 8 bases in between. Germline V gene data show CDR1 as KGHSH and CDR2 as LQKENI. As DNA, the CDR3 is TGTGCCAGCTCACCGTGGGGGAATGGCTACACCTTC. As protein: CASSPWGNGYTF.

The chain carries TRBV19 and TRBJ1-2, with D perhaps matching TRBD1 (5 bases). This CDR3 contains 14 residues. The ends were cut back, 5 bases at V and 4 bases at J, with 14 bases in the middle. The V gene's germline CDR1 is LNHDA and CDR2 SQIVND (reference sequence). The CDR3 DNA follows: TGTGCCAGTAGTTCCACAGGTACGGGCTATGGCTACACCTTC. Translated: CASSSTGTGYGYTF.

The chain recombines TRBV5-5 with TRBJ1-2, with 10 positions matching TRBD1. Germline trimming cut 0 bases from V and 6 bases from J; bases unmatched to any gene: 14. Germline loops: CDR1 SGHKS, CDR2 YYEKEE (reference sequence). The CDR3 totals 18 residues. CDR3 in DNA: TGTGCCAGCAGCTTGGATTTGGGAGACAGGGGGCGCTTAAATGGCTACACCTTC. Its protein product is CASSLDLGDRGRLNGYTF.

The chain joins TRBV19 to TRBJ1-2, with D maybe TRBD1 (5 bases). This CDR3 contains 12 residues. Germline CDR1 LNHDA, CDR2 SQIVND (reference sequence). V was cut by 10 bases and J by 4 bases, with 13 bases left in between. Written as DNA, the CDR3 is TGTGCCACTGGGACCGGATTCTATGGCTACACCTTC. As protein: CATGTGFYGYTF.

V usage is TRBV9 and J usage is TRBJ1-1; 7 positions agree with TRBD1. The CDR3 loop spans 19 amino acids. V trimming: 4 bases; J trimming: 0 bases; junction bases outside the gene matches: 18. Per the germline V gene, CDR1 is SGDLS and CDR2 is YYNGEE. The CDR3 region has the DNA TGTGCCAGCAGCACAAAGAGGTGGGGGGACAGCTTTATGAACACTGAAGCTTTCTTT. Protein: CASSTKRWGDSFMNTEAFF.

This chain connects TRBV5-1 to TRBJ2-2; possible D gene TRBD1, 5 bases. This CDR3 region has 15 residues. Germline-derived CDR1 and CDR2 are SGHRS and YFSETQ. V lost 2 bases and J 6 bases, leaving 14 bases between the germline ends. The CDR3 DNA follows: TGCGCCAGCAGCTTTAGGGGCAGGGATTCCGGGGAGCTGTTTTTT. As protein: CASSFRGRDSGELFF.

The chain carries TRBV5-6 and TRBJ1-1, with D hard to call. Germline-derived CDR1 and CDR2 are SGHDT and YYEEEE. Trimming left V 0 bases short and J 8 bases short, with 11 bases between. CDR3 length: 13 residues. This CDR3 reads CASSLGGSAEAFF. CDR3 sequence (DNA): TGTGCCAGCAGCTTGGGTGGTTCAGCAGAAGCTTTCTTT.

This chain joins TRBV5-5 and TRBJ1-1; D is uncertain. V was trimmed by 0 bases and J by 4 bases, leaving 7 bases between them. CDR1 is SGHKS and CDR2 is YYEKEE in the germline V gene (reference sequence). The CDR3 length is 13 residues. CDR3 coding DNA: TGTGCCAGCAGCTTGGGACTCTTCACTGAAGCTTTCTTT. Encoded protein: CASSLGLFTEAFF.

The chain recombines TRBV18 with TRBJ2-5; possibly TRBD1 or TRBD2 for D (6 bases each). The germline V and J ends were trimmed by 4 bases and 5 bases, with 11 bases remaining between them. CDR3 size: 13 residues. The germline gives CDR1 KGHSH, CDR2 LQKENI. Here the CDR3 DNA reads TGTGCCAGCTCACGACAGGAGGGGGAGACCCAGTACTTC. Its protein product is CASSRQEGETQYF.

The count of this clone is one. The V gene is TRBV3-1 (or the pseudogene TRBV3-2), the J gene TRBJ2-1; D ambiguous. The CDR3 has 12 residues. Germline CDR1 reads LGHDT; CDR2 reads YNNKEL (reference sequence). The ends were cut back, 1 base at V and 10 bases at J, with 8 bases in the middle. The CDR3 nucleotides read TGTGCCAGCAGCCAAGGTTACCACGAGCAGTTCTTC. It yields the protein CASSQGYHEQFF.

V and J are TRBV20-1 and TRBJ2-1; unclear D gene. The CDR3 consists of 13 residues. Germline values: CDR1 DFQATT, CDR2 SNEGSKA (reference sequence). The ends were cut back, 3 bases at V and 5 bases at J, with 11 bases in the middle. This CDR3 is CSASYRLHNEQFF. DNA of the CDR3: TGCAGTGCTAGTTATAGGTTGCACAATGAGCAGTTCTTC.

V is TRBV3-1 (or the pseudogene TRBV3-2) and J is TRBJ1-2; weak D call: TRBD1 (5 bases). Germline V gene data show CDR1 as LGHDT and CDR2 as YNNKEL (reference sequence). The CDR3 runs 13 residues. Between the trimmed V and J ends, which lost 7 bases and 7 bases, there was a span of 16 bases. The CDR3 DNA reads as TGTGCCAGCAACCACGGCAGGGCGGGTGGCTACACCTTC. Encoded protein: CASNHGRAGGYTF.

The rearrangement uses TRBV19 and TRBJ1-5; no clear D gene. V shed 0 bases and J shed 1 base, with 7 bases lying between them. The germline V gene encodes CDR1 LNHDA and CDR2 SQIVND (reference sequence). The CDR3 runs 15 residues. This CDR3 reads CASSIEWFSNQPQHF. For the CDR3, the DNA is TGTGCCAGTAGTATAGAATGGTTCAGCAATCAGCCCCAGCATTTT.

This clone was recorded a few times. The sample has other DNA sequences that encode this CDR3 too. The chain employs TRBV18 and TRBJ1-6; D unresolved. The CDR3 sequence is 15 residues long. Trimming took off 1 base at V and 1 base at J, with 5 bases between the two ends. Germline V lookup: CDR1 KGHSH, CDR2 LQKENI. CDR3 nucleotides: TGTGCCAGCTCACCACAGGGTTCCTATAATTCACCCCTCCACTTT. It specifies CASSPQGSYNSPLHF.

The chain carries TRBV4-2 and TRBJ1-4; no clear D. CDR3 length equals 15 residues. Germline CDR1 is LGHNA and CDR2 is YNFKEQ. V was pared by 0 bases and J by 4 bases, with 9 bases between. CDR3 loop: CASSQESGDNEKLFF. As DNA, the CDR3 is TGTGCCAGCAGCCAAGAATCAGGAGATAATGAAAAACTGTTTTTT.

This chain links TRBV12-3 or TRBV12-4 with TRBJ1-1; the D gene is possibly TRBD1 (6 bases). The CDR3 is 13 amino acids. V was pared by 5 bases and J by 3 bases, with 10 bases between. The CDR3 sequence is CASSPQGYTEAFF. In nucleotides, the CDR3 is TGTGCCAGCAGTCCACAGGGATACACTGAAGCTTTCTTT.

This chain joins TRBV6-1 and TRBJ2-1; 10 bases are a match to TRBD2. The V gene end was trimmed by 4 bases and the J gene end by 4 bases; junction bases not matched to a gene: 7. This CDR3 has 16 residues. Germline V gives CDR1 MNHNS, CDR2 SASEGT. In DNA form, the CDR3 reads TGTGCCAGCAGTGTCAACCTAGCGGGGGCTTACAATGAGCAGTTCTTC. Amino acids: CASSVNLAGAYNEQFF.

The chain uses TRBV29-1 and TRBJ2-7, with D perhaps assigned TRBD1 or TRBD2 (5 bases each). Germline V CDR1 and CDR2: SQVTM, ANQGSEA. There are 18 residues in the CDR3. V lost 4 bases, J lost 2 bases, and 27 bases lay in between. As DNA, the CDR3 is TGCAGCGTTGTAATCCCGCCCACGGGCAGGGACCTTACCTACGAGCAGTACTTC. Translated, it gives CSVVIPPTGRDLTYEQYF.

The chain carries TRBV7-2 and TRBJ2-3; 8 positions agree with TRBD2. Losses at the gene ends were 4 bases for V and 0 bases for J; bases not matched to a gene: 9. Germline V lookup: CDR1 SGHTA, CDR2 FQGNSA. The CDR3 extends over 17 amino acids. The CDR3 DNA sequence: TGTGCCAGCAGCTCCTGGACTAGCTCGGGGAGCACAGATACGCAGTATTTT. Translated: CASSSWTSSGSTDTQYF. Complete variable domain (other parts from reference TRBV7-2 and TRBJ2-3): GAGVSQSPSNKVTEKGKDVELRCDPISGHTALYWYRQSLGQGLEFLIYFQGNSAPDKSGLPSDRFSAERTGGSVSTLTIQRTQQEDSAVYLCASSSWTSSGSTDTQYFGPGTRLTVL.

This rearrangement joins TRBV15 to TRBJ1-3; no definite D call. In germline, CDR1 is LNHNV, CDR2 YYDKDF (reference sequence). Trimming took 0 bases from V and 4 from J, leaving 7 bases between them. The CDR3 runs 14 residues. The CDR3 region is CATSRDQTGNTIYF. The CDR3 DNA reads TGTGCCACCAGCAGAGACCAGACGGGAAACACCATATATTTT.

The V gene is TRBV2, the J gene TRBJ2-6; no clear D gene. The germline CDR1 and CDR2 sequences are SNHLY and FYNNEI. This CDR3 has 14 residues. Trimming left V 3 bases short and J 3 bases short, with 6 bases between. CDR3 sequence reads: CASSEMFGANVLTF. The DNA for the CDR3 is TGTGCCAGCAGTGAGATGTTTGGGGCCAACGTCCTGACTTTC.

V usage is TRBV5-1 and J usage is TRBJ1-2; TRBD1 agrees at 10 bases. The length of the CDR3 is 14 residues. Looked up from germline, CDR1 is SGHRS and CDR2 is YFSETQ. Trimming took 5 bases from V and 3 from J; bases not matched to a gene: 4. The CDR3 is CASRQGTGDYGYTF. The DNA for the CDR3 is TGCGCCAGCAGACAAGGGACAGGGGACTATGGCTACACCTTC.

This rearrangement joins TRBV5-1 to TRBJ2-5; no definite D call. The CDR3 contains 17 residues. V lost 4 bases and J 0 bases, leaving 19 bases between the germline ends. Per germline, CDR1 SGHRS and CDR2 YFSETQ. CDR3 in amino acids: CASSARLPERYQETQYF. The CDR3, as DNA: TGCGCCAGCAGCGCGCGCCTGCCGGAAAGGTACCAAGAGACCCAGTACTTC.

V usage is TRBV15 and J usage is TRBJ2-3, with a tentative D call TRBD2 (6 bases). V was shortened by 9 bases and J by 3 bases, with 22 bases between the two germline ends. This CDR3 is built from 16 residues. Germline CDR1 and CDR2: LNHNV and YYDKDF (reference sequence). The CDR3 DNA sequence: TGTGCCACTATATCTTCCGGGGGAGTGCCAACAGATACGCAGTATTTT. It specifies CATISSGGVPTDTQYF.

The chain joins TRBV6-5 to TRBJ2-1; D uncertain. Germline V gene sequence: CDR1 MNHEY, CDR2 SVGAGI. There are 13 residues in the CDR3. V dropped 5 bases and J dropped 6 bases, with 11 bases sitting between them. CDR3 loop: CASSRAGPNEQFF. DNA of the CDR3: TGTGCCAGCAGTCGAGCTGGGCCCAATGAGCAGTTCTTC.

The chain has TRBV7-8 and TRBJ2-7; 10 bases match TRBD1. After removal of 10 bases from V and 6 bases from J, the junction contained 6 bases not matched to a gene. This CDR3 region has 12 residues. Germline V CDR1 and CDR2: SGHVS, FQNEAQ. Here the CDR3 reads CATTWTGGEQYF. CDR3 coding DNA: TGTGCCACTACTTGGACAGGGGGCGAGCAGTACTTC. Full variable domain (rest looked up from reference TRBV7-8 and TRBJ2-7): GAGVSQSPRYKVAKRGQDVALRCDPISGHVSLFWYQQALGQGPEFLTYFQNEAQLDKSGLPSDRFFAERPEGSVSTLKIQRTQQEDSAVYLCATTWTGGEQYFGPGTRLTVT.

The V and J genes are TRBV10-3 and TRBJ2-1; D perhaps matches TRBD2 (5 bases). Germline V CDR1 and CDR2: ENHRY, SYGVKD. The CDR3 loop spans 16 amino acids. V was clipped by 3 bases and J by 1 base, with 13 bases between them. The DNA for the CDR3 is TGTGCCATCAGTGACCCGAGTGAGGGTTCCTACAATGAGCAGTTCTTC. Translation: CAISDPSEGSYNEQFF.

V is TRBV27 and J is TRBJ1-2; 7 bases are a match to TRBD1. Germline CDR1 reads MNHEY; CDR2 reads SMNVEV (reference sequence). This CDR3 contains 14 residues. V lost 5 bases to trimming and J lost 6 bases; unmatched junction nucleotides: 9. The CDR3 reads CASSPYDRVNGYTF. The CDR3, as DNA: TGTGCCAGCAGTCCATACGACAGGGTAAATGGCTACACCTTC.